This is a list of T cell receptor beta chains from one sample in a study of shared clonotypes between healthy human individuals. Method: immunoSEQ multiplex PCR; TCRdb's copy keeps in-frame clones and lacks some. The sample yields 550,000 to 750,000 clones, around 95% seen once. The specimen was naive CD8+ T cells sorted from blood. The receptors come from a woman aged 25-40 years in good health. The CDR3 runs from the conserved cysteine through the conserved F or W. The order of the fields is CDR3 protein, CDR3 DNA, J gene, clone size, CDR3 length, V gene, D gene. D genes are given only for firm matches. Only part of the rows carry a size: once, few, many, or a class if the clone is expanded.

CASTREGLSGELFF | TGTGCCAGCACCAGAGAAGGGCTTTCCGGGGAGCTGTTTTTT | TRBJ2-2 | . | 14 | TRBV13 | .
CAWMREGYQETQYF | TGTGCCTGGATGAGGGAGGGGTACCAAGAGACCCAGTACTTC | TRBJ2-5 | . | 14 | TRBV30 | TRBD2
CASSLEPGQETQYF | TGTGCCAGCAGCTTAGAACCGGGGCAAGAGACCCAGTACTTC | TRBJ2-5 | . | 14 | TRBV7-8 | .
CASSVGLGREYEQYF | TGTGCCAGCAGCGTAGGTCTAGGGAGGGAGTACGAGCAGTACTTC | TRBJ2-7 | . | 15 | TRBV9 | TRBD2
CASKQGLAYEQYF | TGTGCCAGCAAACAGGGACTAGCGTACGAGCAGTACTTC | TRBJ2-7 | . | 13 | TRBV27 | TRBD2
CASSQESAAVYGYTF | TGTGCCAGCAGCCAAGAGTCGGCGGCAGTCTATGGCTACACCTTC | TRBJ1-2 | . | 15 | TRBV4-2 | .
CASSFRGTEETQYF | TGTGCCAGCAGTTTTCGGGGGACAGAAGAGACCCAGTACTTC | TRBJ2-5 | . | 14 | TRBV28 | .
CATSLGAEIRYEQYF | TGTGCCACTTCCCTCGGGGCCGAGATTCGCTACGAGCAGTACTTC | TRBJ2-7 | once | 15 | TRBV19 | .
CASSLHNEQFF | TGTGCCAGCAGTTTACACAATGAGCAGTTCTTC | TRBJ2-1 | . | 11 | TRBV27 | .
CATSRGAAGGLYNEQFF | TGTGCCACCAGCAGAGGAGCAGCGGGAGGGCTCTACAATGAGCAGTTCTTC | TRBJ2-1 | . | 17 | TRBV15 | TRBD2
CASSGTGTSGNTATGELFF | TGCGCCAGCAGCGGCACCGGGACTAGCGGGAACACGGCCACCGGGGAGCTGTTTTTT | TRBJ2-2 | . | 19 | TRBV4-1 | TRBD2
CASSLGGSPYNEQFF | TGTGCCAGCAGTTTAGGCGGGAGCCCCTACAATGAGCAGTTCTTC | TRBJ2-1 | once | 15 | TRBV27 | TRBD2
CASRSASGLSTDTQYF | TGTGCCAGTAGATCGGCTAGCGGGCTGAGCACAGATACGCAGTATTTT | TRBJ2-3 | . | 16 | TRBV19 | TRBD2
CASSQSLGLGQRYEQYF | TGCGCCAGCAGCCAAAGTCTCGGATTGGGACAGAGATACGAGCAGTACTTC | TRBJ2-7 | . | 17 | TRBV4-1 | TRBD1
CASSVALAGAFEETQYF | TGTGCCAGCAGCGTAGCACTAGCGGGAGCCTTCGAAGAGACCCAGTACTTC | TRBJ2-5 | once | 17 | TRBV7-8 | TRBD2
CASSLVDRSSDTQYF | TGTGCCAGCAGCTTAGTCGACAGGAGTTCAGATACGCAGTATTTT | TRBJ2-3 | . | 15 | TRBV7-6 | .
CASSYPGRENEQFF | TGTGCCAGCAGTTACCCCGGCAGGGAGAATGAGCAGTTCTTC | TRBJ2-1 | once | 14 | TRBV6-5 | .
CASSVGWGAYEQYF | TGTGCCAGCAGCGTAGGGTGGGGGGCCTACGAGCAGTACTTC | TRBJ2-7 | . | 14 | TRBV9 | .
CASSHGDAPYEQYF | TGTGCCAGCAGCCACGGGGACGCACCCTACGAGCAGTACTTC | TRBJ2-7 | . | 14 | TRBV5-4 | .
CASSFTGGRNTGELFF | TGCGCCAGCAGCTTTACAGGGGGCAGGAACACCGGGGAGCTGTTTTTT | TRBJ2-2 | . | 16 | TRBV5-1 | TRBD1
CASSLEGAWEQYF | TGTGCCAGCAGCTTGGAAGGGGCTTGGGAGCAGTACTTC | TRBJ2-7 | once | 13 | TRBV5-4 | .
CASSRDRGYEQYF | TGTGCCAGCAGTCGGGACAGGGGTTACGAGCAGTACTTC | TRBJ2-7 | . | 13 | TRBV27 | TRBD1
CASSLVQGTGNTIYF | TGTGCCAGCAGCTTAGTCCAGGGGACTGGAAACACCATATATTTT | TRBJ1-3 | once | 15 | TRBV13 | .
CSVEGLAGEADTQYF | TGCAGCGTTGAGGGGCTGGCGGGAGAGGCAGATACGCAGTATTTT | TRBJ2-3 | . | 15 | TRBV29-1 | TRBD2
CASSEVGAGHTSEQYF | TGTGCCAGCAGTGAGGTTGGAGCGGGACATACTAGTGAGCAGTACTTC | TRBJ2-7 | . | 16 | TRBV6-1 | .
CASSTGSTEAFF | TGTGCCAGCAGTACAGGGAGCACTGAAGCTTTCTTT | TRBJ1-1 | . | 12 | TRBV6-1 | .
CASSVGAYRGQSSYNEQFF | TGTGCCAGCAGCGTAGGGGCGTACCGGGGACAAAGCTCCTACAATGAGCAGTTCTTC | TRBJ2-1 | . | 19 | TRBV9 | .
CASSWVDAHNEQFF | TGTGCCAGCAGTTGGGTAGATGCACACAATGAGCAGTTCTTC | TRBJ2-1 | . | 14 | TRBV6-5 | .
CASSQVTAGSDEQFF | TGCGCCAGCAGCCAAGTCACCGCCGGGAGCGATGAGCAGTTCTTC | TRBJ2-1 | . | 15 | TRBV4-1 | .
CATSRDPGDRGGYGYTF | TGTGCCACCAGCAGAGATCCAGGGGACAGGGGAGGCTATGGCTACACCTTC | TRBJ1-2 | . | 17 | TRBV15 | TRBD1
CASSPTGPGQPQHF | TGTGCCAGCAGCCCGACAGGGCCCGGGCAGCCCCAGCATTTT | TRBJ1-5 | . | 14 | TRBV7-9 | TRBD1
CASRQRTPTTGKLFF | TGTGCCAGCAGACAGAGGACGCCGACCACTGGGAAACTGTTTTTT | TRBJ1-4 | . | 15 | TRBV28 | .
CASSDNEQFF | TGTGCCAGCAGTGACAATGAGCAGTTCTTC | TRBJ2-1 | . | 10 | TRBV28 | .
CASSLTSGLSYEQYF | TGTGCCAGCAGTCTTACTTCCGGACTTTCCTACGAGCAGTACTTC | TRBJ2-7 | once | 15 | TRBV28 | .
CASSLRGVYEQYF | TGTGCCAGCAGCTTGAGAGGGGTCTACGAGCAGTACTTC | TRBJ2-7 | . | 13 | TRBV5-4 | .
CASSLGTGTGNEQFF | TGTGCCAGCAGTTTAGGGACAGGGACTGGCAATGAGCAGTTCTTC | TRBJ2-1 | . | 15 | TRBV27 | TRBD1
CASSTHWTAQETQYF | TGTGCCAGCAGTACCCACTGGACAGCACAAGAGACCCAGTACTTC | TRBJ2-5 | . | 15 | TRBV6-6 | .
CASSRTEQTYEQYF | TGTGCCAGCAGCAGGACAGAACAGACCTACGAGCAGTACTTC | TRBJ2-7 | . | 14 | TRBV2 | .
CASSLVQGQNSLETQYF | TGTGCCAGCAGCTTAGTTCAGGGACAGAACTCATTGGAGACCCAGTACTTC | TRBJ2-5 | . | 17 | TRBV5-6 | TRBD1
CASSALDRPSEQYF | TGTGCCAGCAGTGCCCTGGACAGACCCAGCGAGCAGTACTTC | TRBJ2-7 | . | 14 | TRBV27 | .
CASSQGLGLEYEQYF | TGCGCCAGCAGCCAAGGGCTGGGCCTTGAGTACGAGCAGTACTTC | TRBJ2-7 | . | 15 | TRBV4-1 | .
CASSARPGTFRWETQYF | TGTGCCAGCAGCGCCAGACCCGGGACCTTTCGTTGGGAGACCCAGTACTTC | TRBJ2-5 | once | 17 | TRBV9 | .
CASSVAGWGDTQYF | TGTGCCAGCAGTGTGGCGGGGTGGGGAGATACGCAGTATTTT | TRBJ2-3 | . | 14 | TRBV27 | .
CASSPGTVGLDEQFF | TGTGCCAGCAGCCCCGGGACCGTAGGGCTCGATGAGCAGTTCTTC | TRBJ2-1 | . | 15 | TRBV11-1 | .
CASSQGGTEELFF | TGTGCCAGTAGCCAGGGGGGAACCGAGGAGCTGTTTTTT | TRBJ2-2 | . | 13 | TRBV19 | .
CASRPFPRGGELFF | TGTGCCAGCAGACCTTTCCCCCGGGGCGGGGAGCTGTTTTTT | TRBJ2-2 | . | 14 | TRBV27 | .
CASSQWTGGTRGANVLTF | TGCGCCAGCAGCCAATGGACAGGGGGGACGAGAGGGGCCAACGTCCTGACTTTC | TRBJ2-6 | . | 18 | TRBV4-1 | TRBD1
CASSSSSGGISYEQYF | TGTGCCAGCAGCTCCTCTAGCGGGGGAATCTCCTACGAGCAGTACTTC | TRBJ2-7 | . | 16 | TRBV11-2 | TRBD2
CASSLINLGGRNTGELFF | TGTGCCAGCAGCTTAATAAATCTCGGGGGTCGGAACACCGGGGAGCTGTTTTTT | TRBJ2-2 | once | 18 | TRBV7-6 | .
CASSFPPSGSYEQFF | TGTGCCAGCAGTTTCCCCCCTAGCGGGAGCTATGAGCAGTTCTTC | TRBJ2-1 | . | 15 | TRBV28 | TRBD2
CASSDSTGKGTGELFF | TGTGCCAGCAGTGACTCAACGGGGAAGGGCACCGGGGAGCTGTTTTTT | TRBJ2-2 | once | 16 | TRBV6-4 | .
CASNRQGALYEQYF | TGTGCCAGCAATCGACAGGGGGCGCTTTACGAGCAGTACTTC | TRBJ2-7 | . | 14 | TRBV13 | TRBD1
CASSQVGRLNTEAFF | TGCGCCAGCAGCCAAGTAGGACGGCTGAACACTGAAGCTTTCTTT | TRBJ1-1 | . | 15 | TRBV4-1 | .
CASSLAYDEQFF | TGCGCCAGCAGCTTGGCATATGATGAGCAGTTCTTC | TRBJ2-1 | . | 12 | TRBV5-1 | .
CASSYGAGEVTDTQYF | TGTGCCAGCAGTTACGGGGCGGGAGAAGTCACAGATACGCAGTATTTT | TRBJ2-3 | . | 16 | TRBV6-6 | TRBD2
CASSLGRADEQYF | TGTGCCAGCAGTCTCGGACGAGCTGACGAGCAGTACTTC | TRBJ2-7 | . | 13 | TRBV28 | .
CASSEKSDRGRVAFF | TGTGCCAGCAGTGAAAAAAGTGACAGGGGCCGAGTTGCTTTCTTT | TRBJ1-1 | . | 15 | TRBV6-1 | TRBD1
CASSAPPGQGYHEQYF | TGTGCCAGCAGTGCCCCACCGGGACAGGGGTATCACGAGCAGTACTTC | TRBJ2-7 | . | 16 | TRBV6-1 | TRBD1
CASSHSGRANEQYF | TGTGCCAGCAGTCATAGCGGGAGGGCCAACGAGCAGTACTTC | TRBJ2-7 | . | 14 | TRBV7-2 | TRBD2